The source of this T cell receptor (beta chain) is a study of blood T cell repertoires in COVID-19. Looking at the study overall: From T cells, B-cell-depleted T cells, or PBMCs came the material, which was cDNA or gDNA.

Study processing details: Counts of nucleated cells, estimated from reference gene primer amplification, were obtained. Using immunoSEQ multiplex PCR, the repertoire was profiled, and TCRdb retains in-frame clones only, with some absent. The DNA gave D and trimming, while V, J and clone size come from that table. The sample lists 250,000 or so clones; around nine tenths were seen once. Sequenced: peripheral blood. This TCR came from a woman aged 70-85 years with active or convalescent COVID-19.

This CDR3 is CASSIFLGGHDEQYF. In nucleotides, the CDR3 is TGTGCCAGTAGTATTTTCCTCGGGGGGCATGACGAGCAGTACTTC. The V call is TRBV19, the J call TRBJ2-7, with D maybe TRBD2 (7 bases). The V end lost 3 bases, the J end lost 5 bases, and 17 bases lay between the germline ends. From germline, CDR1 is LNHDA and CDR2 SQIVND (reference sequence). The CDR3 length is 15 residues.